Below, 10 T cell receptor beta chains from the same sample are listed, as sequenced in a study of blood T cell repertoires in COVID-19. Profiled with immunoSEQ multiplex PCR; TCRdb holds only in-frame clones, not every one. The sample records roughly 200,000 clones, roughly 90% being singletons. The sample comprised PBMCs or T cells enriched from blood (not recorded which). All receptors derive from a middle-aged woman with acute COVID-19.

V usage is TRBV3-1 (or the pseudogene TRBV3-2) and J usage is TRBJ1-6; D is ambiguous. The CDR3 covers 14 residues. Germline CDR1 LGHDT, CDR2 YNNKEL (reference sequence). The V gene lost 2 bases and the J gene lost 10 bases, with 12 bases spanning the gap. The CDR3 DNA reads as TGTGCCAGCAGCCAAAAGCCCGCATCCTCACCCCTCCACTTT. Residues: CASSQKPASSPLHF.

J is TRBJ1-1 and V is TRBV6-6; D may be TRBD1 (5 bases). The CDR3 runs 15 residues. Germline CDR1 reads MNHNY; CDR2 reads SVGAGI (reference sequence). Trimming removed 11 bases at V and 4 bases at J, with 23 bases between. In DNA form, the CDR3 reads TGTGCCGGGAAAAAATCGGGGGAATCGACCACTGAAGCTTTCTTT. Protein sequence: CAGKKSGESTTEAFF.

This chain uses TRBV29-1 with TRBJ2-3; the D gene is possibly TRBD1 (5 bases). With 3 bases removed from V and 3 bases from J, the gap between germline ends came to 13 bases. The CDR3 length is 14 residues. The germline V gene encodes CDR1 SQVTM and CDR2 ANQGSEA. The CDR3 sequence: CSVDRRAGTDTQYF. For the CDR3, the DNA is TGCAGCGTTGACCGTCGGGCAGGGACAGATACGCAGTATTTT.

The chain couples TRBV11-2 to TRBJ1-1; 8 nucleotides agree with TRBD1. J was trimmed by 11 bases and V by 5 bases; bases with no gene match: 7. CDR1 SGHAT and CDR2 FQNNGV come from the germline V gene. CDR3 length: 12 amino acids. CDR3 in amino acids: CASSPQTGEAFF. The CDR3 region has the DNA TGTGCCAGCAGCCCACAGACAGGGGAGGCTTTCTTT. The full variable domain, rest sourced from reference TRBV11-2 and TRBJ1-1, is EAGVAQSPRYKIIEKRQSVAFWCNPISGHATLYWYQQILGQGPKLLIQFQNNGVVDDSQLPKDRFSAERLKGVDSTLKIQPAKLEDSAVYLCASSPQTGEAFFGQGTRLTVV.

This rearrangement joins TRBV6-5 to TRBJ1-2; tentatively, D is TRBD1 (5 bases). V was cut by 2 bases and J by 4 bases, with 14 bases left in between. CDR3 size: 15 residues. CDR1 MNHEY and CDR2 SVGAGI come from the germline V gene. CDR3 coding DNA: TGTGCCAGCAGTTACGACAGTTGGGCATCCTATGGCTACACCTTC. It translates to CASSYDSWASYGYTF.

This clone has a count of ten or more. The V and J genes are TRBV12-3 or TRBV12-4 and TRBJ2-2, with 7 bases matching TRBD1. The CDR3 sequence is 13 residues long. V was clipped by 5 bases and J by 6 bases; unmatched bases: 3. CDR3 DNA sequence: TGTGCCAGCAGTAGGGGACAGCCCGGGGAGCTGTTTTTT. Translated: CASSRGQPGELFF.

The rearrangement joins TRBV2 to TRBJ1-5; weak D call: TRBD1 (5 bases). V lost 5 bases, J lost 2 bases, and 19 bases lay in between. Germline values: CDR1 SNHLY, CDR2 FYNNEI. This CDR3 is built from 17 residues. DNA of the CDR3: TGTGCCAGCAGTTGGCAGGGTTCGACTCTCGGCAATCAGCCCCAGCATTTT. Its translation is CASSWQGSTLGNQPQHF. The whole variable domain, filled in from reference TRBV2 and TRBJ1-5, reads EPEVTQTPSHQVTQMGQEVILRCVPISNHLYFYWYRQILGQKVEFLVSFYNNEISEKSEIFDDQFSVERPDGSNFTLKIRSTKLEDSAMYFCASSWQGSTLGNQPQHFGDGTRLSIL.

The V and J genes are TRBV5-1 and TRBJ1-3, with TRBD1 matching 8 bases. V lost 5 bases and J lost 9; bases outside the gene matches: 10. The CDR3 is made up of 14 amino acids. Germline CDR1 and CDR2: SGHRS and YFSETQ. CDR3 sequence: CASRRTGGDSTIYF. Written as DNA, the CDR3 is TGCGCCAGCAGACGTACAGGGGGAGATAGCACCATATATTTT.

The chain is built from TRBV5-1 and TRBJ1-4, with D perhaps TRBD1 (6 bases). The germline V gene encodes CDR1 SGHRS and CDR2 YFSETQ. The CDR3 spans 16 residues. The V gene lost 0 bases and the J gene lost 7 bases, with 16 bases spanning the gap. The CDR3 sequence is CASSLAIGGQGEKLFF. The CDR3 DNA is TGCGCCAGCAGCTTGGCCATCGGGGGGCAGGGTGAAAAACTGTTTTTT.

V gene TRBV30 combines with J gene TRBJ2-5; 9 nucleotides line up with TRBD2. The junction had 6 bases not matched to a gene; V was cut back by 3 bases and J by 1 base. CDR1 GTSNPN and CDR2 SVGIG come from the germline V gene (reference sequence). CDR3 length equals 15 residues. This CDR3 reads CAWRDSGGVQETQYF. DNA for the CDR3: TGTGCCTGGAGAGATAGCGGGGGAGTCCAAGAGACCCAGTACTTC.